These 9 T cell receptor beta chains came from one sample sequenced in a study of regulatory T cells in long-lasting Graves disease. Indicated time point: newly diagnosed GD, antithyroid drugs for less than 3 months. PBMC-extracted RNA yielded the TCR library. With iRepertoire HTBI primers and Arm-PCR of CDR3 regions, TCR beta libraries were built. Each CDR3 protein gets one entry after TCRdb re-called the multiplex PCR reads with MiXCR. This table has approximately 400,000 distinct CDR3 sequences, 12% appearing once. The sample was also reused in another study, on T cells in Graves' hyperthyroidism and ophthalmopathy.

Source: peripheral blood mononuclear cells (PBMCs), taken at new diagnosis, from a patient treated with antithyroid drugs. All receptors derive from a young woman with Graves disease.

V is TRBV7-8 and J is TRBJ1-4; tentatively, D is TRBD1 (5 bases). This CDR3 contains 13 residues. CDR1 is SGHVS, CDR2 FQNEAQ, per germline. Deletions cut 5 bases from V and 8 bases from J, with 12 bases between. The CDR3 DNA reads TGTGCCAGCAGCGGACGGACATGGGAAAAACTGTTTTTT. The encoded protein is CASSGRTWEKLFF.

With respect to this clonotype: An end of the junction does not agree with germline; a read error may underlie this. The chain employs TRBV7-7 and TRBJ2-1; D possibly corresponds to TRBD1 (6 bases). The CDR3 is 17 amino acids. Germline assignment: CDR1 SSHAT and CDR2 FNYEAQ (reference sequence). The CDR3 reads CASSLTTPRGGNNEQFF. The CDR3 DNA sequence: TGTGCTAGCAGCCTTACAACGCCAAGAGGGGGAAACAATGAGCAGTTCTTC. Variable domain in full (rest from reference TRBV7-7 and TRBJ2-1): GAGVSQSPRYKVTKRGQDVTLRCDPISSHATLYWYQQALGQGPEFLTYFNYEAQPDKSGLPSDRFSAERPEGSISTLTIQRTEQRDSAMYRCASSLTTPRGGNNEQFFGPGTRLTVL.

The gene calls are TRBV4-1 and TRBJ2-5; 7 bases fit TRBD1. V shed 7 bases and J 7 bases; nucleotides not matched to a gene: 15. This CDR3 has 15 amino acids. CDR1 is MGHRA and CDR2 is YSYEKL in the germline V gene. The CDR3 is CASMGVTTGAGTQYF. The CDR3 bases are TGCGCCAGCATGGGAGTAACAACAGGGGCAGGGACCCAGTACTTC.

CDR3 sequence: CASSPRSSGGQETQYF. CDR3 sequence (DNA): TGCGCCAGCAGCCCCCGGTCTAGCGGGGGCCAAGAGACCCAGTACTTC. The chain joins TRBV4-1 to TRBJ2-5; TRBD2 agrees at 10 bases. V lost 4 bases to trimming and J lost 1 base; unmatched junction nucleotides: 6. This CDR3 spans 16 amino acids. The germline gives CDR1 MGHRA, CDR2 YSYEKL.

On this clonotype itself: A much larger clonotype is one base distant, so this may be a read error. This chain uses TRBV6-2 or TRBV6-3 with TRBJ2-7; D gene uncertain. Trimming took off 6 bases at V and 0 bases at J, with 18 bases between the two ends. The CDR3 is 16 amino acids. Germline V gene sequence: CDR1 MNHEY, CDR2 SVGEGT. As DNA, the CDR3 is TGTGCCAGCAGGGAGAATCGGACCGCATTCTCCTACGAGCAGTACGTC. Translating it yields CASRENRTAFSYEQYV.

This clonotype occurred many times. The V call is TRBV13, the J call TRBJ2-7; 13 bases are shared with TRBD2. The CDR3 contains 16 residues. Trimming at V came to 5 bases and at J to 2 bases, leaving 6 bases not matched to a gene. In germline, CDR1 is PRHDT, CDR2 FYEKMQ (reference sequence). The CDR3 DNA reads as TGTGCCAGCAGCCCTACGGGGACTAGCGGGGCCTACGAGCAGTACTTC. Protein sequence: CASSPTGTSGAYEQYF.

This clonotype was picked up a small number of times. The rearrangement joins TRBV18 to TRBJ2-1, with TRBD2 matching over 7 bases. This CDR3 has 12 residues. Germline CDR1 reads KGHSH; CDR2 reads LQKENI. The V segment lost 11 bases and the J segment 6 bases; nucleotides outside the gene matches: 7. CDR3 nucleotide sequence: TGTGCCGCGGGAGCCTATGGCAATGAGCAGTTCTTC. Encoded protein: CAAGAYGNEQFF.

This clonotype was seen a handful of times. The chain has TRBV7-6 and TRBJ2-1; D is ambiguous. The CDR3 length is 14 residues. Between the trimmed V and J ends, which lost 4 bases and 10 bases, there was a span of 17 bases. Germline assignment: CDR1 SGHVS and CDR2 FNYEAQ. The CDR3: CASSSMSYDSEQFF. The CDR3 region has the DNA TGTGCCAGCAGCTCAATGTCGTATGACTCCGAGCAGTTCTTC.

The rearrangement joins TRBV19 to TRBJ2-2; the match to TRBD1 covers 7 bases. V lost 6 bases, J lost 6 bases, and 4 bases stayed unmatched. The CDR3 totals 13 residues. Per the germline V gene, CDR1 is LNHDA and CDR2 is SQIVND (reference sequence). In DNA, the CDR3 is TGTGCCAGTAGACAGGGGACGGCCGGGGAGCTGTTTTTT. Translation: CASRQGTAGELFF.